The clone carrying this T cell receptor beta chain came up once. The antigen is undetermined. The sample has other DNA sequences that encode this CDR3 too. Researchers ran the PCR with 60 Vbeta and 13 Jbeta primers. The repertoire was sequenced with immunoSEQ multiplex PCR; TCRdb's copy has only in-frame clones and lacks some. The profile covers about 120,000 clones, with around 80% appearing a single time and around 4.4% taken by the ten largest. The data were obtained in a study of cytomegalovirus exposure and HLA in healthy donors. The study's findings and limits: It is likely that the observed cluster of highly shared sequence variants was a sequencing artifact.

The V gene's germline CDR1 is SGHNT and CDR2 YYREEE (reference sequence). Trimming took off 3 bases at V and 14 bases at J, with 14 bases between the two ends. The CDR3 has 11 residues. V gene TRBV5-4 combines with J gene TRBJ1-1; D not certain. The sequence came from a man under 40 in good health and CMV-seropositive. The source material was PBMCs. The CDR3 protein is CASSYGVVAFF. The CDR3 coding sequence is TGTGCCAGCAGCTACGGGGTAGTAGCCTTCTTT.